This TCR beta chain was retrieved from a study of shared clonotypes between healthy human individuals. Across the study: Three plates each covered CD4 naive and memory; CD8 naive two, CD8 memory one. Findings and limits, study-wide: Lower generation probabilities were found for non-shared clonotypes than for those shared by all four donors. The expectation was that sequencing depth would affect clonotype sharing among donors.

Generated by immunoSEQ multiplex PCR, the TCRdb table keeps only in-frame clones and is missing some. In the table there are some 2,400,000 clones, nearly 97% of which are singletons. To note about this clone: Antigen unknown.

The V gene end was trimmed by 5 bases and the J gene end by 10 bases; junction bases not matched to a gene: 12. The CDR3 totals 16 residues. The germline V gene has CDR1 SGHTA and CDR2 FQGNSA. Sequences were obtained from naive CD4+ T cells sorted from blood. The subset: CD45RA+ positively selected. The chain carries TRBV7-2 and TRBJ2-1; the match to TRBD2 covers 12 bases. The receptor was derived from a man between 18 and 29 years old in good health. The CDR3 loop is CASSPPGLAGGGEQFF. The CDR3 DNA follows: TGTGCCAGCAGCCCGCCGGGGCTAGCGGGAGGGGGGGAGCAGTTCTTC. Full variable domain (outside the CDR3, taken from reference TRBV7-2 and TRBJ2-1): GAGVSQSPSNKVTEKGKDVELRCDPISGHTALYWYRQSLGQGLEFLIYFQGNSAPDKSGLPSDRFSAERTGGSVSTLTIQRTQQEDSAVYLCASSPPGLAGGGEQFFGPGTRLTVL.